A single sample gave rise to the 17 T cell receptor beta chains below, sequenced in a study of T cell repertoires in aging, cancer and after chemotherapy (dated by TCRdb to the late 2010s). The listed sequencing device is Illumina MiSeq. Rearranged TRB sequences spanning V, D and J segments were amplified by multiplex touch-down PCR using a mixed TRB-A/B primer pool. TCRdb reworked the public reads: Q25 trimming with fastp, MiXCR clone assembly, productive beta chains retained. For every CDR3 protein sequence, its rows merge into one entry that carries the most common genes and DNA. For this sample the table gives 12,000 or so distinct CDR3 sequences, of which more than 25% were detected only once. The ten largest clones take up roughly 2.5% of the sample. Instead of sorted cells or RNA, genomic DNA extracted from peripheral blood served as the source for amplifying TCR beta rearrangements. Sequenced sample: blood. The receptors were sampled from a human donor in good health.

In DNA form, the CDR3 reads TGCAGTGCCCCCGGGACAGGGATCGGAAAACTGTTTTTT. It specifies CSAPGTGIGKLFF. The rearrangement links TRBV20-1 to TRBJ1-4; 9 bases map to TRBD1. CDR3 length: 13 residues. V trimming: 6 bases; J trimming: 10 bases; junction bases outside the gene matches: 9. The V gene's germline CDR1 is DFQATT and CDR2 SNEGSKA (reference sequence).

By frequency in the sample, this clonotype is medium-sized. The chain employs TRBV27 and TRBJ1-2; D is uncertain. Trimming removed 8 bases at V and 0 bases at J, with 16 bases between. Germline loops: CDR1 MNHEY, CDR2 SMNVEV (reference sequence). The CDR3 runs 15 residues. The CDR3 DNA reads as TGTGCCAGCTGCCCTATGGGCAGGTCTAACTATGGCTACACCTTC. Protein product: CASCPMGRSNYGYTF.

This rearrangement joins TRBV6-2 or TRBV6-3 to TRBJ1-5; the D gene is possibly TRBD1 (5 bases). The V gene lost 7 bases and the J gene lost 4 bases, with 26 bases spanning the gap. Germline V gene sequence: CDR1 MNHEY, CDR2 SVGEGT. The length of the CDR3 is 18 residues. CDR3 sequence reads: CASNRLRPGTGKNQPQHF. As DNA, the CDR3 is TGTGCCAGCAACCGCCTGAGACCGGGGACCGGCAAGAATCAGCCCCAGCATTTT.

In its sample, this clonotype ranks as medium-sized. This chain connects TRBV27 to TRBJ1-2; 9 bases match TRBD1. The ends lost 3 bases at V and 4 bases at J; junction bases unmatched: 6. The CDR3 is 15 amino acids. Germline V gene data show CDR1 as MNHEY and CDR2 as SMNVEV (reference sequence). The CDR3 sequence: CASSFTGQGAYGYTF. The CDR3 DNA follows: TGTGCCAGCAGTTTTACGGGACAGGGAGCCTATGGCTACACCTTC.

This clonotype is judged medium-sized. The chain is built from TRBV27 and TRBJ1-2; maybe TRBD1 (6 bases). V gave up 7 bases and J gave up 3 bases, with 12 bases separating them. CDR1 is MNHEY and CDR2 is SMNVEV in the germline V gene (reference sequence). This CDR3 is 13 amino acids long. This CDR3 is CASTPGADYGYTF. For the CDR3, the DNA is TGTGCCAGCACCCCGGGGGCCGACTATGGCTACACCTTC.

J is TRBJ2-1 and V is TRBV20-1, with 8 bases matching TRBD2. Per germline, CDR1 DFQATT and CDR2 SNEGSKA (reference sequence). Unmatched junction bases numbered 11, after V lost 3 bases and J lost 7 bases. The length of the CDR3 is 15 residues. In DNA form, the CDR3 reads TGCAGTGCTAGGATACTCATAGCGGGGTTAAATGAGCAGTTCTTC. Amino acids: CSARILIAGLNEQFF.

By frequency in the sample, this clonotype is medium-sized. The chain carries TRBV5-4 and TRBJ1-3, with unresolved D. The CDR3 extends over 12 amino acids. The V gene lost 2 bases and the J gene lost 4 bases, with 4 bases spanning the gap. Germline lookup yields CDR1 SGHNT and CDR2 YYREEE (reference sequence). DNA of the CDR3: TGTGCCAGCAGCTTAAGAGGAAACACCATATATTTT. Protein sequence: CASSLRGNTIYF.

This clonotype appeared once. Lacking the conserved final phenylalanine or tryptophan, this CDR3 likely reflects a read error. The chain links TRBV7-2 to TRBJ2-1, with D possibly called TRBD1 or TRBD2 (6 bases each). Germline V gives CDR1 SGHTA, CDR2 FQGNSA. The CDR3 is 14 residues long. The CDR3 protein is CASTFGGLYNGQFL. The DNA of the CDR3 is TGTGCCAGCACTTTCGGGGGCCTCTACAATGGGCAGTTCTTA.

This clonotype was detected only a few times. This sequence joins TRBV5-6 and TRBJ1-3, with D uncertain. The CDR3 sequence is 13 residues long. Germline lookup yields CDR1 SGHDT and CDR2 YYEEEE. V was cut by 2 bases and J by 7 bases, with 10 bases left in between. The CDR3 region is CASSFGWRNTIYF. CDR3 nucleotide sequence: TGTGCCAGCAGCTTCGGCTGGAGGAACACCATATATTTT.

The CDR3 is CATSDRDFQETQYF. DNA for the CDR3: TGTGCCACCAGTGACAGGGACTTCCAAGAGACCCAGTACTTC. The genes are TRBV24-1 and TRBJ2-5; D may be TRBD2 (6 bases). The V and J ends lost 4 bases and 1 base respectively, with 9 bases between them. The germline CDR1 and CDR2 sequences are KGHDR and SFDVKD. The CDR3 runs 14 residues.

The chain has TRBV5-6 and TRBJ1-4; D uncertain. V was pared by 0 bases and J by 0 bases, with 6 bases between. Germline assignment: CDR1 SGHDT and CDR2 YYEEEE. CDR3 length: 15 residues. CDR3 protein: CASSLAGATNEKLFF. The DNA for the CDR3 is TGTGCCAGCAGCTTGGCAGGCGCAACTAATGAAAAACTGTTTTTT.

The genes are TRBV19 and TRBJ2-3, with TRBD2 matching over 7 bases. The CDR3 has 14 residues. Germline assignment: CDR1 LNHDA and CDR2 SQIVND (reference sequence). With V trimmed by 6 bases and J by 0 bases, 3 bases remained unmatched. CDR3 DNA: TGTGCCAGTAGGCGGCGGGGGAGCACAGATACGCAGTATTTT. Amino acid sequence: CASRRRGSTDTQYF.

The chain's CDR3 is CASSSGGWDSNQPQHF. In nucleotides, the CDR3 is TGTGCCAGCAGCTCCGGAGGGTGGGATAGCAATCAGCCCCAGCATTTT. The J gene is TRBJ1-5, the V gene TRBV28; no reliable D call. This CDR3 contains 16 residues. The germline V and J ends were trimmed by 6 bases and 0 bases, with 15 bases remaining between them. Germline-derived CDR1 and CDR2 are MDHEN and SYDVKM.

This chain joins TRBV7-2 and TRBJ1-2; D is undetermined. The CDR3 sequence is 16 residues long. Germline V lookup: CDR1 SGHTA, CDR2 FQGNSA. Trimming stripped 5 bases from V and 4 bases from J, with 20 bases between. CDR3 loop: CASSSTYAKTSYGYTF. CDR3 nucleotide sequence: TGTGCCAGCAGCAGTACGTACGCCAAAACGAGCTATGGCTACACCTTC.

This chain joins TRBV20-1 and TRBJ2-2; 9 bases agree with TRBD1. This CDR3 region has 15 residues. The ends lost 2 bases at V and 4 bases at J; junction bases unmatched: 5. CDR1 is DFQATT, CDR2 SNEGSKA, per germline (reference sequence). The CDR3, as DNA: TGCAGTGCTAGATGGTCGACAGGGGGCACCGGGGAGCTGTTTTTT. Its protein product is CSARWSTGGTGELFF.

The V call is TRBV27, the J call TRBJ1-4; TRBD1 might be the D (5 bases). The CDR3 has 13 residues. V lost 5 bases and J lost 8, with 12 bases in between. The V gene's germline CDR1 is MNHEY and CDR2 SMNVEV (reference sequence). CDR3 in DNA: TGTGCCAGCAGTAGCCAGGGTGGCGAAAAACTGTTTTTT. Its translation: CASSSQGGEKLFF.

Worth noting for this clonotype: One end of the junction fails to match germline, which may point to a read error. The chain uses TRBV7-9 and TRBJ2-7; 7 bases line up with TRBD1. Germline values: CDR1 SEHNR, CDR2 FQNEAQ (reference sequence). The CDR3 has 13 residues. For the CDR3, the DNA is TGTGCCAGCAGCTTAGGGGGACAGAGGTTCTCTTCCTTC. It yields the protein CASSLGGQRFSSF.